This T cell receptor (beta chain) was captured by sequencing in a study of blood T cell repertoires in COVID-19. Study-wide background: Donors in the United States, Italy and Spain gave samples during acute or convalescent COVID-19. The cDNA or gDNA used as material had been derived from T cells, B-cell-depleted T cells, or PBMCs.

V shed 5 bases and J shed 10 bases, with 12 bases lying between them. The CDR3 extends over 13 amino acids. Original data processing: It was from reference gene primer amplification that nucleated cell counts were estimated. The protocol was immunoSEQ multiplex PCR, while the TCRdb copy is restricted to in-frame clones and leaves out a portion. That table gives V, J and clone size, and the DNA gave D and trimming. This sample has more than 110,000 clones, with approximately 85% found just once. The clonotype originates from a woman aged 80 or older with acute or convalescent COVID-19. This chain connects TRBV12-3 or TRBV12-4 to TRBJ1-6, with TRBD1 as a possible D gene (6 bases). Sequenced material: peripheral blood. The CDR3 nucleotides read TGTGCCAGCAGTCCAGGGGTGGCCTCACCCCTCCACTTT. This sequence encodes CASSPGVASPLHF.